This TCR beta chain was identified during a study of blood T cell repertoires in COVID-19. About the study: From T cells, B-cell-depleted T cells, or PBMCs came the material, which was cDNA or gDNA.

Clones were read by immunoSEQ multiplex PCR, and TCRdb kept only the in-frame ones, dropping some. The sample yields about 180,000 clones, 80% to 90% seen once. The sequencing sample was made of peripheral blood. This TCR was sampled from a man aged 60 to 75 with acute or convalescent COVID-19.

CDR3 DNA sequence: TGTGCCACCACGAGGGCCCCCGGTAGCACAAACATTCAGTACTTC. Its protein product is CATTRAPGSTNIQYF. The chain employs TRBV6-6 and TRBJ2-4; tentative D call: TRBD2 (5 bases). The CDR3 consists of 15 residues. Germline values: CDR1 MNHNY, CDR2 SVGAGI (reference sequence). The V end was cut by 10 bases, the J end by 6 bases, with 22 bases between.